This entry is about one T cell receptor (beta chain). Its specificity is unknown. PCR employed 60 Vbeta and 13 Jbeta primers. TCRdb's copy holds only in-frame clones and misses some; the assay was immunoSEQ multiplex PCR. This table holds approximately 190,000 clones, 65% to 90% found once. The sample comes from a study of cytomegalovirus exposure and HLA in healthy donors. Study outcomes and limitations: In a later analysis, V- and J-gene trimming of beta chains associated with a DCLRE1C missense variant, replicated independently.

V was clipped by 8 bases and J by 3 bases; unmatched bases: 13. The CDR3 covers 16 residues. The germline gives CDR1 MNHNY, CDR2 SVGAGI (reference sequence). The TCR sequence derives from a man aged 40-50 years in good health and CMV-seropositive. The sequencing input was PBMCs. V gene TRBV6-6 combines with J gene TRBJ2-5, with 9 bases aligning to TRBD1. Here the CDR3 DNA reads TGTGCCAGCCAGGGCATCCTCACAGGGGGCGAAGAGACCCAGTACTTC. Translated: CASQGILTGGEETQYF.